Detailed here is one TCR beta chain. Antigen specificity is unknown. The record originates from a study of T cell repertoires in cytomegalovirus infection. For the study at large: The public TCR beta signatures pointed to both CMV infection and matching HLA type. Findings of the study overall: The study identified carriers of CMV plus the relevant HLA from cumulative public TCR beta family frequency. Dominating the ex vivo response were HLA-C-restricted CMV-specific TCR beta clonotypes.

V lost 6 bases to trimming and J lost 4 bases; unmatched junction nucleotides: 5. Germline lookup yields CDR1 MNHNS and CDR2 SASEGT. This CDR3 contains 14 residues. TCRdb reprocessed the reads with MiXCR, giving one entry per CDR3 protein. The repertoire holds more than 90,000 distinct CDR3 sequences, with 9.5% to 13% as singletons. The source material was PBMCs, sequenced either directly or after in vitro stimulation (not recorded which). The chain employs TRBV6-1 and TRBJ2-2; 7 positions agree with TRBD1. The receptor was derived from a human donor in good health (CMV status not recorded). Some clones in this sample may be carry-over from other donors' samples. The CDR3 is CASRKQGSTGELFF. DNA for the CDR3: TGTGCCAGCAGGAAACAGGGGAGCACCGGGGAGCTGTTTTTT.